This TCR beta chain was recovered during a study of cytomegalovirus exposure and HLA in healthy donors (dated by TCRdb to about 2017). With respect to the entire study: A later analysis indicated that the 90 to 150 validation repertoires were generated on the platform also employed for the approximately 690 repertoires of the first cohort. The study aimed to test whether cataloging public T cell receptors could reveal signatures of past pathogen exposure. A separate validation cohort of 100 to 150 different subjects was used in addition to the roughly 700-subject first cohort. High-throughput TCR immunosequencing, statistical association of individual TCRs with disease status, and machine learning were combined to predict cytomegalovirus infection status.

General findings and caveats noted by the study authors: A later analysis lacked HLA typing for the validation cohort, so it scored co-occurrence in that cohort across all 110 or so repertoires. Of the cluster scores, 90% to 95% were above 0 in a later analysis, which found that TCRs clustered in the first cohort also tended to co-occur in the 95 to 150 validation repertoires. It was suggested by the authors that the approach could potentially be generalized to other disease states and immunological phenotypes. In both the original and validation cohorts, the classifier was reported to diagnose cytomegalovirus status with high specificity and sensitivity. A few of the identified cytomegalovirus-associated TCR beta chains were confirmed in vitro to be specific for cytomegalovirus antigens. Most TCR sequences were seen in very few donors, while some public TCRs were found in many individuals. A total of fewer than 200 TCR beta chains were listed by the study as associated with cytomegalovirus.

The library came from the immunoSEQ multiplex PCR assay. The published analysis was carried out like this. A statistical classification framework was built for diagnosing cytomegalovirus status from the catalog of TCR beta chain sequences. TCRdb's version of the immuneACCESS table is confined to in-frame rearrangements and falls short of the full clone set. An unresolved V gene accounts for under half of the shortfall where checked; the remainder is of unknown origin. V, J and clone size are taken as reported in that table, and D and trimming were inferred from the DNA itself. The sample contains fewer than 400,000 clones, about nine tenths of them found a single time. Around 0.84% of the sample belongs to the ten largest clones. The donors belonged to the validation cohort of about 110 subjects, which was separate from the approximately 700-subject first cohort. Worth noting for this clone: Its antigen remains unidentified. No quality values exist for individual bases; no much larger clone is one base distant.

The junction shows trimming of 0 bases on V and 7 bases on J, and the gene matches do not reach 10 bases of it. The germline V gene (reference sequence) supplies CDR1 SGHNT and CDR2 YYREEE. From cysteine to phenylalanine, the CDR3 is 17 amino acids long. Only CDR3 DNA remains: 51 bases, in frame from the first base. This TCR came from a woman under 30 in good health and CMV-seronegative. The receptor chain draws on TRBV5-4 and TRBJ2-2; the central 9 bases match TRBD2. The sample consisted of PBMCs. The sequence in DNA is TGTGCCAGCAGCTTGGATATTAGCGGGAGTTCGGGCGGGGAGCTGTTTTTT. It translates as CASSLDISGSSGGELFF.